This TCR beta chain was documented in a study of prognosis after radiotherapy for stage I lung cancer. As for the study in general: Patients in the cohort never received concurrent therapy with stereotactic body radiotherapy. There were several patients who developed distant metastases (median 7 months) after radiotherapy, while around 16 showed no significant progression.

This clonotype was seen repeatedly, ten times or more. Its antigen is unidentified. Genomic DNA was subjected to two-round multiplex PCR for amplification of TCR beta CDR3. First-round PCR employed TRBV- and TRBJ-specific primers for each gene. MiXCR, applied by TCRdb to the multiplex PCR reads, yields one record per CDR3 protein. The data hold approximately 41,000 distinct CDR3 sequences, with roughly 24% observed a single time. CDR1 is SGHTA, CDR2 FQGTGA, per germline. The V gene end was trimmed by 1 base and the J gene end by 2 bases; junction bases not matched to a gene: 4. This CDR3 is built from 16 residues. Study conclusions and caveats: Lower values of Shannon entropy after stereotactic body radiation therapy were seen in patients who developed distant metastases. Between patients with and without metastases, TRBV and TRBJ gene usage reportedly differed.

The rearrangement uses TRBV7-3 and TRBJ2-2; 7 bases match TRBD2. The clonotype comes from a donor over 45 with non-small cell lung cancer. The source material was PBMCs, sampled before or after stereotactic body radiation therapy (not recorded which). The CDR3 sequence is CASSLNGRKNTGELFF. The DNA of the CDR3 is TGTGCCAGCAGCTTAAACGGGAGGAAAAACACCGGGGAGCTGTTTTTT.